The 25 T cell receptor beta chains presented below share a single source sample, sequenced in a study of post-analysis software for immune sequencing data. Findings and limits, study-wide: Patients showed TRBV5-6, TRBV5-1 and TRBV20-1 among roughly five TRBV segments more frequent than in controls.

Tagging with unique molecular identifiers was a feature of the TCR beta cDNA libraries. A single record per CDR3 protein comes from TCRdb applying MiXCR to the PCR reads. The sample lists about 260,000 distinct CDR3 sequences; 35% to 40% were seen once. These receptors lack a known antigen. The specimen was blood. The source of these receptors is a girl between 10 and 17 years old with multiple sclerosis.

As regards this clonotype: A much larger clone lies one base from this, so it may be a read error. The chain uses TRBV28 and TRBJ1-1, with TRBD1 matching 9 bases. The CDR3 is 15 residues long. The V gene's germline CDR1 is MDHEN and CDR2 SYDVKM. The CDR3 DNA reads TGTGCCAGCAGCGAGAGTTGGACAGGGGAGACTGTAGCTTTCTTT. Its protein product is CASSESWTGETVAFF.

The V gene is TRBV7-6, the J gene TRBJ2-1; 7 positions agree with TRBD2. This CDR3 has 17 amino acids. Germline V gene sequence: CDR1 SGHVS, CDR2 FNYEAQ. Trimming removed 6 bases from V and 7 bases from J; junction bases left unmatched: 18. CDR3 DNA: TGTGCCAGCAGTTTTGGACTAGTGGGCTCCTTAAGGAATGAGCAGTTCTTC. Translating gives CASSFGLVGSLRNEQFF.

This clonotype was seen repeatedly, ten times or more. CDR3 nucleotides: TGTGCCAGCAGCAAACGGCAGCGGGGAGGCACAGATACGCAGTATTTT. This codes for CASSKRQRGGTDTQYF. The chain has TRBV21-1 and TRBJ2-3; the table's D call TRBD2 went unverified against the DNA. TRBV21-1 is reported as a pseudogene. This CDR3 region has 16 residues.

The sample holds a few counts of this clonotype. This chain uses TRBV5-5 with TRBJ1-2; no reliable D call. The length of the CDR3 is 14 residues. V was pared by 0 bases and J by 4 bases, with 10 bases between. Germline V gives CDR1 SGHKS, CDR2 YYEKEE (reference sequence). The CDR3 nucleotides are TGTGCCAGCAGCTTGGAAAGACCGGGCTATGGCTACACCTTC. Encoded protein: CASSLERPGYGYTF.

This clonotype appeared many times. This chain connects TRBV6-2 or TRBV6-3 to TRBJ1-2, with 7 positions matching TRBD1. The CDR3 loop spans 15 amino acids. Germline CDR1 is MNHEY and CDR2 is SVGEGT. J was trimmed by 6 bases and V by 0 bases; bases with no gene match: 7. DNA of the CDR3: TGTGCCAGCAGTTACTCGTGGCGGGACAGCAATGGCTACACCTTC. Translated, it gives CASSYSWRDSNGYTF.

This clonotype was counted at least ten times. V is TRBV28 and J is TRBJ1-1; 7 bases align to TRBD1. Germline loops: CDR1 MDHEN, CDR2 SYDVKM. CDR3 length: 14 amino acids. V was clipped by 5 bases and J by 1 base; unmatched bases: 4. CDR3 DNA: TGTGCCAGCAGTCCCAGGGGGACGAACACTGAAGCTTTCTTT. It codes for CASSPRGTNTEAFF.

This clonotype was counted many times. J is TRBJ2-5 and V is TRBV9; TRBD2 matches at 8 bases. Germline V gene lookup returns CDR1 SGDLS and CDR2 YYNGEE. V shed 4 bases and J 1 base; nucleotides not matched to a gene: 3. The CDR3 runs 14 residues. CDR3 protein: CASSTTSAQETQYF. The DNA for the CDR3 is TGTGCCAGCAGCACGACTAGCGCCCAAGAGACCCAGTACTTC.

This sequence joins TRBV12-3 or TRBV12-4 and TRBJ1-1; 9 positions agree with TRBD1. V dropped 6 bases and J dropped 5; count of bases not matched to a gene: 7. The CDR3 covers 14 residues. In DNA, the CDR3 is TGTGCCAGCAGCCAGGACAGGGGAGGAACTGAAGCTTTCTTT. Encoded protein: CASSQDRGGTEAFF.

The chain combines TRBV12-3 or TRBV12-4 with TRBJ2-3; tentative D call: TRBD2 (5 bases). The CDR3 runs to 13 residues. V was trimmed by 6 bases and J by 4 bases, leaving 11 bases between them. The CDR3 DNA reads TGTGCCAGCAGACGCCCGGGATCAGATACGCAGTATTTT. This translates into CASRRPGSDTQYF.

The genes are TRBV19 and TRBJ2-4; weak D call: TRBD2 (6 bases). The CDR3 extends over 13 amino acids. Trimming took 8 bases from V and 7 from J, leaving 15 bases between them. The germline V gene encodes CDR1 LNHDA and CDR2 SQIVND (reference sequence). Written as DNA, the CDR3 is TGTGCCAGTGGTCGGGAGCGAGGTAACATTCAGTACTTC. Amino acid sequence: CASGRERGNIQYF.

V gene TRBV29-1 combines with J gene TRBJ2-7; TRBD1 is a possible D gene (5 bases). The germline gives CDR1 SQVTM, CDR2 ANQGSEA. The CDR3 is 13 residues long. V was cut by 5 bases and J by 3 bases, with 14 bases left in between. The CDR3 protein is CSVIVAGCYEQYF. CDR3 DNA: TGCAGCGTTATCGTCGCAGGGTGCTACGAGCAGTACTTC.

This clonotype was detected only a few times. This chain links TRBV12-3 or TRBV12-4 with TRBJ2-7; tentatively, D is TRBD2 (5 bases). This CDR3 is 16 amino acids long. Trimming took 3 bases from V and 7 from J, leaving 22 bases between them. The CDR3 sequence: CASSFLPSLENNEQYF. For the CDR3, the DNA is TGTGCCAGCAGTTTCCTCCCTAGCCTAGAAAACAATGAGCAGTACTTC.

This chain uses TRBV6-2 or TRBV6-3 with TRBJ2-1; either TRBD1 or TRBD2 may supply D (5 bases each). Germline assignment: CDR1 MNHEY and CDR2 SVGEGT. The CDR3 is 19 amino acids. V dropped 6 bases and J dropped 1 base, with 25 bases sitting between them. The chain's CDR3 is CASSHNIMTQEGSYNEQFF. Written as DNA, the CDR3 is TGTGCCAGCAGCCACAATATAATGACGCAAGAGGGGTCCTACAATGAGCAGTTCTTC.

The chain carries TRBV5-1 and TRBJ2-3; TRBD1 might be the D (6 bases). Germline V gives CDR1 SGHRS, CDR2 YFSETQ. V was cut by 4 bases and J by 1 base, with 10 bases left in between. The CDR3 runs 14 residues. The CDR3 is CASSTQGRTDTQYF. The CDR3 DNA is TGCGCCAGCAGCACACAGGGCCGCACAGATACGCAGTATTTT. The full variable domain, in which reference TRBV5-1 and TRBJ2-3 provide the parts outside the CDR3, is KAGVTQTPRYLIKTRGQQVTLSCSPISGHRSVSWYQQTPGQGLQFLFEYFSETQRNKGNFPGRFSGRQFSNSRSEMNVSTLELGDSALYLCASSTQGRTDTQYFGPGTRLTVL.

Regarding this clonotype: A much more abundant neighbour one base away suggests this may be a read error. In DNA, the CDR3 is TGTGCCAGTAGTACCACAAAGTCTAGGGATGGCTACACCTTC. Its translation is CASSTTKSRDGYTF. The rearrangement joins TRBV19 to TRBJ1-2; D is unresolved. This CDR3 is built from 14 residues. V dropped 4 bases and J dropped 6 bases, with 15 bases sitting between them. CDR1 is LNHDA, CDR2 SQIVND, per germline (reference sequence).

The V gene is TRBV15, the J gene TRBJ2-2, with TRBD2 as a possible D gene (6 bases). V lost 4 bases, J lost 5 bases, and 17 bases lay in between. There are 16 residues in the CDR3. CDR1 is LNHNV, CDR2 YYDKDF, per germline (reference sequence). This CDR3 is CATSKRDSLRTGELFF. In DNA, the CDR3 is TGTGCCACCAGCAAACGGGACTCCCTAAGGACCGGGGAGCTGTTTTTT.

As to this clonotype: A much more abundant neighbour one base away suggests this may be a read error. This chain uses TRBV2 with TRBJ2-5, with D unresolved. Germline V gives CDR1 SNHLY, CDR2 FYNNEI. The CDR3 runs to 13 residues. The CDR3 reads CTSTPGTKETQYF. CDR3 DNA sequence: TGTACCAGCACACCGGGCACCAAAGAGACCCAGTACTTC.

This clonotype came up a few times. A much larger clone differs from this one at a single base, so this may be a read error. V is TRBV4-1 and J is TRBJ1-1; 7 nucleotides agree with TRBD1. CDR1 is MGHRA and CDR2 is YSYEKL in the germline V gene. V dropped 1 base and J dropped 2; count of bases not matched to a gene: 4. There are 15 residues in the CDR3. This CDR3 is CASSQAGQLNTEAFF. The CDR3, as DNA: TGCGCCAGCAGCCAAGCGGGACAGTTAAACACTGAAGCTTTCTTT.

V gene TRBV20-1 combines with J gene TRBJ2-3; 7 bases align to TRBD2. The germline gives CDR1 DFQATT, CDR2 SNEGSKA (reference sequence). This CDR3 region has 16 residues. J gave up 0 bases and V 6 bases, and 12 bases lay outside the gene matches. Here the CDR3 reads CSAGGDRGASTDTQYF. CDR3 nucleotide sequence: TGCAGTGCGGGGGGGGACCGCGGGGCTAGCACAGATACGCAGTATTTT.

To note about this clonotype: A read error is possible here, since a much larger clone lies one base away. V and J are TRBV9 and TRBJ2-3, with 12 bases lining up with TRBD2. Germline CDR1 reads SGDLS; CDR2 reads YYNGEE. V lost 0 bases to trimming and J lost 1 base; unmatched junction nucleotides: 3. This CDR3 region has 17 residues. DNA for the CDR3: TGTGCCAGCAGCGTAGGGACTAGCGGGACTCGCACAGATACGCAGTATTTT. Translating gives CASSVGTSGTRTDTQYF.

This clonotype was seen many times. This chain joins TRBV29-1 and TRBJ2-3; D gene ambiguous. V was clipped by 4 bases and J by 2 bases, with 10 bases between them. This CDR3 contains 13 residues. Germline CDR1 and CDR2: SQVTM and ANQGSEA. This CDR3 is CSVGQILTDTQYF. The CDR3 DNA sequence: TGCAGCGTTGGCCAGATACTCACAGATACGCAGTATTTT.

This clonotype was counted at least ten times. V gene TRBV28 combines with J gene TRBJ1-2, with 9 bases fitting TRBD1. Germline CDR1 reads MDHEN; CDR2 reads SYDVKM. Trimming removed 5 bases from V and 3 bases from J; junction bases left unmatched: 7. This CDR3 is 15 amino acids long. The CDR3 region has the DNA TGTGCCAGCAGTACAGGGGGCCTAGGGGACTATGGCTACACCTTC. Residues: CASSTGGLGDYGYTF.

The chain recombines TRBV6-1 with TRBJ2-3; 7 bases align to TRBD2. Germline CDR1 reads MNHNS; CDR2 reads SASEGT. V shed 8 bases, J shed 2 bases, and the junction held 7 bases outside the gene matches. The CDR3 totals 14 residues. The CDR3 DNA follows: TGTGCCAGCGGCGAGGCGGGAGACACAGATACGCAGTATTTT. This codes for CASGEAGDTDTQYF.

The V call is TRBV5-6, the J call TRBJ2-1; 9 positions match TRBD2. Germline CDR1 SGHDT, CDR2 YYEEEE. This CDR3 contains 16 residues. With V trimmed by 3 bases and J by 8 bases, 12 bases remained unmatched. The CDR3 bases are TGTGCCAGCAGCTGGGAGCCGGGACTAGCTCCCGATGAGCAGTTCTTC. This sequence encodes CASSWEPGLAPDEQFF.

This clonotype has a handful of counts. The V and J genes are TRBV12-3 or TRBV12-4 and TRBJ1-6, with 7 nucleotides matching TRBD1. J gave up 4 bases and V 3 bases, and 12 bases lay outside the gene matches. The CDR3 has 18 residues. The CDR3 loop reads CASSLGQLQLGYNSPLHF. Here the CDR3 DNA reads TGTGCCAGCAGTTTGGGACAGCTACAGCTCGGGTATAATTCACCCCTCCACTTT.